The 6 T cell receptor beta chains reported below all come from one sample, sequenced in a study of Ad26.COV2.S vaccination and SARS-CoV-2 variants. Sequenced by immunoSEQ multiplex PCR; TCRdb stores in-frame clones only, minus some. This table has more than 150,000 clones, roughly 87% appearing once. The specimen comprised peripheral blood, sampled after recovery from COVID-19. These receptors came from a human donor who had recovered from COVID-19.

This rearrangement joins TRBV5-1 to TRBJ2-3, with 9 bases that match TRBD2. The germline V gene encodes CDR1 SGHRS and CDR2 YFSETQ. After removal of 0 bases from V and 6 bases from J, the junction contained 11 bases not matched to a gene. CDR3 size: 17 residues. The CDR3 loop reads CASSLALASGTGDTQYF. For the CDR3, the DNA is TGCGCCAGCAGCTTGGCCCTGGCTAGCGGGACGGGGGATACGCAGTATTTT.

The V call is TRBV5-6, the J call TRBJ2-5, with D possibly being TRBD2 (6 bases). There are 13 residues in the CDR3. Germline-derived CDR1 and CDR2 are SGHDT and YYEEEE. V dropped 8 bases and J dropped 3 bases, with 14 bases sitting between them. As DNA, the CDR3 is TGTGCCAGTTACCGGGACTTTAAAGAGACCCAGTACTTC. It codes for CASYRDFKETQYF.

The J gene is TRBJ2-7, the V gene TRBV6-5; D gene ambiguous. The V gene's germline CDR1 is MNHEY and CDR2 SVGAGI. Trimming stripped 7 bases from V and 2 bases from J, with 15 bases between. This CDR3 is built from 14 residues. The CDR3 here is CASTSSPGPYEQYF. The DNA of the CDR3 is TGTGCCAGCACCTCGAGTCCGGGTCCCTACGAGCAGTACTTC.

This chain joins TRBV3-1 (or the pseudogene TRBV3-2) and TRBJ1-2; possible D gene TRBD1, 5 bases. This CDR3 spans 14 amino acids. Germline V gives CDR1 LGHDT, CDR2 YNNKEL (reference sequence). V dropped 4 bases and J dropped 6 bases, with 15 bases sitting between them. CDR3 sequence reads: CASSLTRGTHGYTF. For the CDR3, the DNA is TGTGCCAGCAGCCTAACACGGGGCACACATGGCTACACCTTC.

Only a few counts were recorded for this clone. The chain is built from TRBV4-2 and TRBJ2-7, with 9 positions matching TRBD1. Germline V gives CDR1 LGHNA, CDR2 YNFKEQ. The CDR3 is 14 residues long. V lost 4 bases and J lost 3; bases outside the gene matches: 4. The CDR3 loop is CASSRDRVVYEQYF. Here the CDR3 DNA reads TGTGCCAGCAGCCGGGACAGGGTCGTCTACGAGCAGTACTTC.

The CDR3: CATSDIGTASTFRAGANVLTF. The CDR3 region has the DNA TGTGCCACCAGTGATATAGGGACAGCATCGACTTTCAGGGCTGGGGCCAACGTCCTGACTTTC. The chain is built from TRBV24-1 and TRBJ2-6; 7 nucleotides align to TRBD1. CDR3 length equals 21 residues. J was trimmed by 2 bases and V by 3 bases; bases with no gene match: 18. The germline CDR1 and CDR2 sequences are KGHDR and SFDVKD.